This TCR beta chain was documented in a study of radiotherapy plus CTLA-4 blockade in lung cancer. Overall study results and limits: In blood, after radiotherapy plus ipilimumab, tumor-derived TCR clones expanded.

This clone occurred a few times. Its antigen is not identified. After removal of 5 bases from V and 3 bases from J, the junction contained 2 bases not matched to a gene. The V gene's germline CDR1 is SEHNR and CDR2 FQNEAQ (reference sequence). This CDR3 has 13 residues. Assay used: immunoSEQ multiplex PCR; TCRdb lists only in-frame clones, some missing. The sample records approximately 80,000 clones, about four fifths being singletons. The TCR comes from a human donor with non-small cell lung cancer whose response to radiotherapy plus ipilimumab could not be evaluated. Some clones in this sample may be carry-over from other donors' samples. Material: peripheral blood, obtained from a patient treated with radiotherapy plus ipilimumab. The chain employs TRBV7-9 and TRBJ2-5; 8 bases line up with TRBD2. The CDR3: CASSLLAEETQYF. The DNA of the CDR3 is TGTGCCAGCAGCCTACTAGCGGAAGAGACCCAGTACTTC.